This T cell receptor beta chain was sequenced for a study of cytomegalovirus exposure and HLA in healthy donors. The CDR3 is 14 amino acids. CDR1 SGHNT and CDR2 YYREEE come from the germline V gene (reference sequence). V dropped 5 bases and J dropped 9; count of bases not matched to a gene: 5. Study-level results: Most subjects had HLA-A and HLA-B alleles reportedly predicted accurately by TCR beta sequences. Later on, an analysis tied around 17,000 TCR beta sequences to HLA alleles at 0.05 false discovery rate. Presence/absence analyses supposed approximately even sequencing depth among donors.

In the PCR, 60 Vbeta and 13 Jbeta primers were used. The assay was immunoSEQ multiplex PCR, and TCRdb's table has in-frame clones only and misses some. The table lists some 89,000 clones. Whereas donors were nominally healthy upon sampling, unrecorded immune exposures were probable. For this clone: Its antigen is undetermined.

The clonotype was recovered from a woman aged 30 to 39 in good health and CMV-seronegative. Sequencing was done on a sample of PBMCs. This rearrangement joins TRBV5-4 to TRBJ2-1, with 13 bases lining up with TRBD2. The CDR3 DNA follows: TGTGCCAGCAGACTAGCGGGGGGGCAGGGTGAGCAGTTCTTC. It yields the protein CASRLAGGQGEQFF.